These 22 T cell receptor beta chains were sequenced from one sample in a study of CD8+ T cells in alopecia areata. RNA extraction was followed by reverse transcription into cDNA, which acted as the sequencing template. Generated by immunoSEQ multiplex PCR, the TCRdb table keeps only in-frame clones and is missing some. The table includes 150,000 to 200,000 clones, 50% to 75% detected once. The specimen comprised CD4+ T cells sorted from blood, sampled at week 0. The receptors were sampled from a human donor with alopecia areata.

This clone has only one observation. CDR3: CASSPGTGTSPLHF. The CDR3 DNA reads as TGTGCCAGCAGCCCCGGGACAGGGACTTCACCCCTCCACTTT. The chain recombines TRBV7-3 with TRBJ1-6, with TRBD1 matching 9 bases. This CDR3 contains 14 residues. CDR1 is SGHTA and CDR2 is FQGTGA in the germline V gene. Trimming cost V 5 bases and J 9 bases; bases outside gene matches: 5.

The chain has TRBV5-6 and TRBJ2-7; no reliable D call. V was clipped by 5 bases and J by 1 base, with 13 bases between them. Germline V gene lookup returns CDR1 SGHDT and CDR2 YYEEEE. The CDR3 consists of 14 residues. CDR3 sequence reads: CASRKQDGSYEQYF. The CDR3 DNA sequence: TGTGCCAGCAGAAAACAAGACGGATCCTACGAGCAGTACTTC.

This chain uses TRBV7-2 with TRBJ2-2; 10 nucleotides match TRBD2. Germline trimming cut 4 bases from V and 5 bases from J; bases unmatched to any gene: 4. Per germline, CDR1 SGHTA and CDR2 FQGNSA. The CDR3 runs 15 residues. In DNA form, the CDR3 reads TGTGCCAGCAGCTCCGAGGGACTAGCGACCGGGGAGCTGTTTTTT. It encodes CASSSEGLATGELFF.

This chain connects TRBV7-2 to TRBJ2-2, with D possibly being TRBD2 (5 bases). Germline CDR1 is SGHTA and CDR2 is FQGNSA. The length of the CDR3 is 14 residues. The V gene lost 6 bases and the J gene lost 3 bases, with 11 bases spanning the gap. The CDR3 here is CASRPTGDTGELFF. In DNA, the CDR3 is TGTGCCAGCAGGCCCACCGGGGACACCGGGGAGCTGTTTTTT. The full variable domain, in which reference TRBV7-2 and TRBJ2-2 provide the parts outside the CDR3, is GAGVSQSPSNKVTEKGKDVELRCDPISGHTALYWYRQSLGQGLEFLIYFQGNSAPDKSGLPSDRFSAERTGGSVSTLTIQRTQQEDSAVYLCASRPTGDTGELFFGEGSRLTVL.

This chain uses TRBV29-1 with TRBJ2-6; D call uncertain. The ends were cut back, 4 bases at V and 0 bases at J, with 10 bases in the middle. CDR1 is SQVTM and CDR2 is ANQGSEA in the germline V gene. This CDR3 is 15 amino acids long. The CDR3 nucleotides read TGCAGCGTTGGAATCGTGGTCTCTGGGGCCAACGTCCTGACTTTC. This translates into CSVGIVVSGANVLTF.

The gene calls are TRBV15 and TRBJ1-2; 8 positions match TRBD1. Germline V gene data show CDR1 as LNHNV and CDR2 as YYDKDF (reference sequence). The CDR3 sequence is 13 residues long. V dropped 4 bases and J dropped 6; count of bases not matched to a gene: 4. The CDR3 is CATSKDRAHGYTF. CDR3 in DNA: TGTGCCACCAGCAAGGACAGGGCACATGGCTACACCTTC. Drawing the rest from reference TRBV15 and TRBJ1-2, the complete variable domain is DAMVIQNPRYQVTQFGKPVTLSCSQTLNHNVMYWYQQKSSQAPKLLFHYYDKDFNNEADTPDNFQSRRPNTSFCFLDIRSPGLGDTAMYLCATSKDRAHGYTFGSGTRLTVV.

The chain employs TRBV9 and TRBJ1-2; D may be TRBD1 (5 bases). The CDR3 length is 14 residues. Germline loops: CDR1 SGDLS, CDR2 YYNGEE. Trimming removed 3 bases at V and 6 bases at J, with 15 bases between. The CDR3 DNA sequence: TGTGCCAGCAGCGCAGGGCAAGGATCGGATGGCTACACCTTC. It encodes CASSAGQGSDGYTF. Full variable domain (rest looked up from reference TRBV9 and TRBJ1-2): DSGVTQTPKHLITATGQRVTLRCSPRSGDLSVYWYQQSLDQGLQFLIQYYNGEERAKGNILERFSAQQFPDLHSELNLSSLELGDSALYFCASSAGQGSDGYTFGSGTRLTVV.

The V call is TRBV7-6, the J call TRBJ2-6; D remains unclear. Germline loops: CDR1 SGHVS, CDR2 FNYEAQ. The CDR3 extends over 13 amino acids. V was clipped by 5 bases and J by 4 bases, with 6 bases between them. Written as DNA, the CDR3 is TGTGCCAGCAGCCACGGCGGGGCCAACGTCCTGACTTTC. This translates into CASSHGGANVLTF.

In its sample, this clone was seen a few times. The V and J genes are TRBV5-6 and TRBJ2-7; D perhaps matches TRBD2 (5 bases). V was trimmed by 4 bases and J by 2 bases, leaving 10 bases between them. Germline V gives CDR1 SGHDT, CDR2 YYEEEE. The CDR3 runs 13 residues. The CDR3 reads CASSLALAYEQYF. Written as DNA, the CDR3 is TGTGCCAGCAGCCTAGCCTTAGCCTACGAGCAGTACTTC. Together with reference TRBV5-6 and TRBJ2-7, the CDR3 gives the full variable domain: DAGVTQSPTHLIKTRGQQVTLRCSPKSGHDTVSWYQQALGQGPQFIFQYYEEEERQRGNFPDRFSGHQFPNYSSELNVNALLLGDSALYLCASSLALAYEQYFGPGTRLTVT.

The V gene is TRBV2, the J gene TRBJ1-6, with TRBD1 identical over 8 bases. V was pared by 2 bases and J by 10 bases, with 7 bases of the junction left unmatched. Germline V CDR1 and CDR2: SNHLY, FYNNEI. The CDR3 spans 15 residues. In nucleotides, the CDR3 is TGTGCCAGCAGTGAATTGGTCAGGGGGCTGTCACCCCTCCACTTT. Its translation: CASSELVRGLSPLHF. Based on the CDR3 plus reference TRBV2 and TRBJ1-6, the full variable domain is EPEVTQTPSHQVTQMGQEVILRCVPISNHLYFYWYRQILGQKVEFLVSFYNNEISEKSEIFDDQFSVERPDGSNFTLKIRSTKLEDSAMYFCASSELVRGLSPLHFGNGTRLTVT.

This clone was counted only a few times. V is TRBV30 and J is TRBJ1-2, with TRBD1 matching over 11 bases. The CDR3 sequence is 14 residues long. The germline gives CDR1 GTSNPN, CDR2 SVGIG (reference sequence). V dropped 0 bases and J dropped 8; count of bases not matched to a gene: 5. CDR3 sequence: CAWSVRTGGTGYTF. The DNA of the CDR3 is TGTGCCTGGAGTGTAAGGACAGGGGGCACGGGCTACACCTTC.

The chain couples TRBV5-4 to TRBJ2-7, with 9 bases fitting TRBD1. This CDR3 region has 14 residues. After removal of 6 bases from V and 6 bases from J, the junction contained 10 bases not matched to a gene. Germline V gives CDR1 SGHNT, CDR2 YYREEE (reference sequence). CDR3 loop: CASTSGTGRGEQYF. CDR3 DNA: TGTGCCAGCACCTCCGGGACAGGGAGGGGCGAGCAGTACTTC.

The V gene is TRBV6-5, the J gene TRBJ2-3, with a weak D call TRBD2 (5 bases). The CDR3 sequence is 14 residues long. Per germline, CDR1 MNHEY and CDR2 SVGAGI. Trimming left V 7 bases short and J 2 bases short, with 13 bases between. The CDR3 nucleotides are TGTGCCAGCACCAGGACGGGAAACACAGATACGCAGTATTTT. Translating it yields CASTRTGNTDTQYF.

For the CDR3, the DNA is TGTGCCAGCAGTGAACCCCAGGGCAGGGGCGAGCAGTACTTC. Amino acid sequence: CASSEPQGRGEQYF. The rearrangement joins TRBV25-1 to TRBJ2-7; a possible D gene is TRBD1 (6 bases). V lost 2 bases and J 6 bases, leaving 14 bases between the germline ends. The germline V gene has CDR1 MGHDK and CDR2 SYGVNS. CDR3 length equals 14 residues.

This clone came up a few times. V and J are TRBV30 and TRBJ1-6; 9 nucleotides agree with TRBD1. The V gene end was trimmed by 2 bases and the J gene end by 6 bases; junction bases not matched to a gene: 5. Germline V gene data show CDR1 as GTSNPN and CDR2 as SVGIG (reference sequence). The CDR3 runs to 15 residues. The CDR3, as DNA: TGTGCCTGGAGTATACCGGGACAGGGTAATTCACCCCTCCACTTT. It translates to CAWSIPGQGNSPLHF.

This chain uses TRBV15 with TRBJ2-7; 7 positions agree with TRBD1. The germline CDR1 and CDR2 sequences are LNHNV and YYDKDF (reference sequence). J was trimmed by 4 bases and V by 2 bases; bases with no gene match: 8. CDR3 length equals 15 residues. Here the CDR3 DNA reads TGTGCCACCAGCAGATCTGGACAGGCTCTATACGAGCAGTACTTC. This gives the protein CATSRSGQALYEQYF. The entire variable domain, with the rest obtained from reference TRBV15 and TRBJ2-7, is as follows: DAMVIQNPRYQVTQFGKPVTLSCSQTLNHNVMYWYQQKSSQAPKLLFHYYDKDFNNEADTPDNFQSRRPNTSFCFLDIRSPGLGDTAMYLCATSRSGQALYEQYFGPGTRLTVT.

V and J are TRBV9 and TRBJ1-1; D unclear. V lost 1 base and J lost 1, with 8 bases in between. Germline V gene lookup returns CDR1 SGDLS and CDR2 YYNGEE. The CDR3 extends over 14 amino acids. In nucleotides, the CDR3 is TGTGCCAGCAGCGTACACCCGGCGAACACTGAAGCTTTCTTT. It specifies CASSVHPANTEAFF.

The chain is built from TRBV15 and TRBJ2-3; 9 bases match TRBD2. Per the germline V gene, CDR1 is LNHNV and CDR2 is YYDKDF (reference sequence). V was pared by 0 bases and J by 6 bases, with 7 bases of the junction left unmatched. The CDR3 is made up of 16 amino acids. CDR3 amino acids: CATSRDRRGGADTQYF. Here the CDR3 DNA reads TGTGCCACCAGCAGAGATCGGCGGGGGGGCGCGGATACGCAGTATTTT.

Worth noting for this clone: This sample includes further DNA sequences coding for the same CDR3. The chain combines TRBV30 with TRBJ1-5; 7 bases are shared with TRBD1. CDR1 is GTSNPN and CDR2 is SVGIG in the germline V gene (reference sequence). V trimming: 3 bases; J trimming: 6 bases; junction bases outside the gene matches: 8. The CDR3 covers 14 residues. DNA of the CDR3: TGTGCCTGGAGGGGGCCAGGGGGTGGTCAGCCCCAGCATTTT. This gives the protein CAWRGPGGGQPQHF.

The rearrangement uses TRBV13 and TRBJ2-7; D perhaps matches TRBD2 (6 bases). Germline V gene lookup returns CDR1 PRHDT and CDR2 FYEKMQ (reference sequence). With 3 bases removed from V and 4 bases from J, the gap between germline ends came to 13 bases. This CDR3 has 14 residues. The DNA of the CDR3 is TGTGCCAGCAGCTTCGGGGGACTTCAATACGAGCAGTACTTC. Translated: CASSFGGLQYEQYF.

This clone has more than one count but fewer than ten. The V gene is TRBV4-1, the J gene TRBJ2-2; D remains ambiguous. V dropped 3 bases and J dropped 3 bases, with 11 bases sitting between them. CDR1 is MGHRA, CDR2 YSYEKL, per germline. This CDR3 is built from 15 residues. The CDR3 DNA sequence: TGCGCCAGCAGCCAGCGCTCCCGTGACACCGGGGAGCTGTTTTTT. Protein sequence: CASSQRSRDTGELFF.

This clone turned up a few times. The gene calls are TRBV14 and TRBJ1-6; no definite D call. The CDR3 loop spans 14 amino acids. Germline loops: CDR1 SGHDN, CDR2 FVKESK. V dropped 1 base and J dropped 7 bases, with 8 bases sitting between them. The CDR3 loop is CASSQGLLNSPLHF. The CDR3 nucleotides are TGTGCCAGCAGCCAAGGTCTTTTGAATTCACCCCTCCACTTT.